Reported below is one T cell receptor (beta chain). What it recognizes is unknown. These data come from a study of cytomegalovirus exposure and HLA in healthy donors. The PCR employed 60 Vbeta primers together with 13 Jbeta primers. Clones were read by immunoSEQ multiplex PCR, and TCRdb kept only the in-frame ones, dropping some. Seen here are under 150,000 clones, 60% to 85% observed once, and the top ten hold about 1.8%. The trim removed 4 bases at V and 0 bases at J, leaving 8 bases unmatched. The germline CDR1 and CDR2 sequences are SGHDN and FVKESK. This CDR3 comprises 18 residues. Study results and caveats: In vitro, three CMV-associated chains proved specific for CMV antigens. A later analysis revealed that TCR association rates differed between HLA loci, peaking at DRB1 and bottoming out at HLA-C.

V usage is TRBV14 and J usage is TRBJ2-6, with 8 bases identical to TRBD1. The clonotype was recovered from a female donor in good health and CMV-seropositive. Sequencing was carried out using PBMCs. The chain's CDR3 is CASSRAGQGRSGANVLTF. CDR3 nucleotides: TGTGCCAGCAGCCGGGCAGGACAGGGTCGCTCTGGGGCCAACGTCCTGACTTTC.